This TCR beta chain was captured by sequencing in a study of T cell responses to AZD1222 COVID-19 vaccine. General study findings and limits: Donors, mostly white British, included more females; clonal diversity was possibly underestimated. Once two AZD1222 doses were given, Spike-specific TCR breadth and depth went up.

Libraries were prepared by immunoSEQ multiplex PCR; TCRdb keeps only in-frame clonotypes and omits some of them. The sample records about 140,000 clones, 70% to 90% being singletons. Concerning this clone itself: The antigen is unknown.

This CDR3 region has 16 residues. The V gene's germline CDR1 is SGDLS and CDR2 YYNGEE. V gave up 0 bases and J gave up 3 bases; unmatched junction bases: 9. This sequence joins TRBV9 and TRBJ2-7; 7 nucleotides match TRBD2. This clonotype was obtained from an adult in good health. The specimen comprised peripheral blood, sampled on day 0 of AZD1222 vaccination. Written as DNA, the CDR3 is TGTGCCAGCAGCGTAGGTCCTAGCGGTACAGGCTACGAGCAGTACTTC. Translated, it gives CASSVGPSGTGYEQYF.